The source of this T cell receptor (beta chain) is a study of T-cell reconstitution after alpha-beta-depleted transplantation in children. Regarding the study as a whole: The study traced high day-60 TCRbeta diversity in some patients to surviving recipient T cells and thymic progenitors. Reports say that about two months after transplant, the alpha-beta T cells came out of several hundred graft clones that had expanded. By one year post-transplant, T-cell counts and diversity largely arose from T cells that were newly produced.

Construction of the TCRbeta library involved unique molecular identifiers. TCRdb ran MiXCR on the PCR reads and lists one entry per CDR3 protein. The data show some 300,000 distinct CDR3 sequences, just over 7.5% seen once. This clonotype was detected a few times. Its specificity is unknown. J gave up 1 base and V 2 bases, and 11 bases lay outside the gene matches. The CDR3 is 19 amino acids. The germline V gene has CDR1 MNHNS and CDR2 SASEGT. This clonotype was obtained from a female patient younger than 10 who had a stem cell transplant for Fanconi anemia, so the T cells may come from the graft donor. V usage is TRBV6-1 and J usage is TRBJ1-5; TRBD1 aligns across 10 bases. The input for sequencing was peripheral blood, taken 360 days after TCRalphabeta/CD19-depleted stem cell transplant. The CDR3 protein is CASSELLYWTGGSNQPQHF. In DNA form, the CDR3 reads TGTGCCAGCAGTGAACTCCTTTATTGGACAGGGGGGAGCAATCAGCCCCAGCATTTT.